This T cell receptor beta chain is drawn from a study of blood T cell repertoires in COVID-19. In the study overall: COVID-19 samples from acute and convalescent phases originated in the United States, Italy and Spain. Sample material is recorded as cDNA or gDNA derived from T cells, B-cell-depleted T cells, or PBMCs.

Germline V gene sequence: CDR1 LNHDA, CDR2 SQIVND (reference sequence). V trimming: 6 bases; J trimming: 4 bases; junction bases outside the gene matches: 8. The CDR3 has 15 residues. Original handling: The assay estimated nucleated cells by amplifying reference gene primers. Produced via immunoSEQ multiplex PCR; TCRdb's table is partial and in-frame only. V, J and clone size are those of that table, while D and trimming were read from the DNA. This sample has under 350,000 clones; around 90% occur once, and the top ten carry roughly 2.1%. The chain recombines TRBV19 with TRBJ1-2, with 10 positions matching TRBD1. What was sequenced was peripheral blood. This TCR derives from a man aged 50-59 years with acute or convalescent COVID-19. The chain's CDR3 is CASSFRRTGGYGYTF. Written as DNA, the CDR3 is TGTGCCAGTAGCTTCCGGCGGACAGGGGGCTATGGCTACACCTTC.